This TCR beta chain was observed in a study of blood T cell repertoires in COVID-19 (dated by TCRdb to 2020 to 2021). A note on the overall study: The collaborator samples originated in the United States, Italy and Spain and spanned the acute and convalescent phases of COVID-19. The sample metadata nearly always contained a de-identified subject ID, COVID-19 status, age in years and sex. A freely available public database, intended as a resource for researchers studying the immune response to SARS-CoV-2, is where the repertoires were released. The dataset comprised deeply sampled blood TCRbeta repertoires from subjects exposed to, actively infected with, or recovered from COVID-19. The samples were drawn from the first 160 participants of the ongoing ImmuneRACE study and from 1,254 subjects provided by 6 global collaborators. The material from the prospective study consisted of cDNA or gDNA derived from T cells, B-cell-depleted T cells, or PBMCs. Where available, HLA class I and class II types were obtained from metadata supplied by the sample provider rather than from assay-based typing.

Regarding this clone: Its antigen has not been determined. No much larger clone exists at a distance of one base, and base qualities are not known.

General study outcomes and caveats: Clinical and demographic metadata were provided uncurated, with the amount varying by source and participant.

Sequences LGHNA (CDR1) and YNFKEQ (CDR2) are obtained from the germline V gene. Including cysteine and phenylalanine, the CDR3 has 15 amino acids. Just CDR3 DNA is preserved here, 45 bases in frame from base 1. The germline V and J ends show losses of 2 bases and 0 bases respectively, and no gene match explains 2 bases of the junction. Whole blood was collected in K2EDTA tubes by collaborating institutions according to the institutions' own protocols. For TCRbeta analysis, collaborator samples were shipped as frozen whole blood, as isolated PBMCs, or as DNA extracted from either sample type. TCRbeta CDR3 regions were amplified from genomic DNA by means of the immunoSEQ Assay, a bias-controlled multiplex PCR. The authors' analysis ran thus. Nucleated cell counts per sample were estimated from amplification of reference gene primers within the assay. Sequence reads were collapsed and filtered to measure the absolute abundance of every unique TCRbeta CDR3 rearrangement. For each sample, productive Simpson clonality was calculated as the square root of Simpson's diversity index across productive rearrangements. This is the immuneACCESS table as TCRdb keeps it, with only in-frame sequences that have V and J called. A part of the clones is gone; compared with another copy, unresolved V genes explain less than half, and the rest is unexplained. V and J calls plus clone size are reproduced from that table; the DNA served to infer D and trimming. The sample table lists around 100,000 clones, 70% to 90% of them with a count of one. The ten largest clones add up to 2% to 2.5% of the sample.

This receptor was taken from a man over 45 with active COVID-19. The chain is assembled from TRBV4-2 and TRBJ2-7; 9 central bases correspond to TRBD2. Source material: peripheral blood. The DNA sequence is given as TGTGCCAGCAGCCAACCTAGCGGGGACTCCTACGAGCAGTACTTC. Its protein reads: CASSQPSGDSYEQYF.